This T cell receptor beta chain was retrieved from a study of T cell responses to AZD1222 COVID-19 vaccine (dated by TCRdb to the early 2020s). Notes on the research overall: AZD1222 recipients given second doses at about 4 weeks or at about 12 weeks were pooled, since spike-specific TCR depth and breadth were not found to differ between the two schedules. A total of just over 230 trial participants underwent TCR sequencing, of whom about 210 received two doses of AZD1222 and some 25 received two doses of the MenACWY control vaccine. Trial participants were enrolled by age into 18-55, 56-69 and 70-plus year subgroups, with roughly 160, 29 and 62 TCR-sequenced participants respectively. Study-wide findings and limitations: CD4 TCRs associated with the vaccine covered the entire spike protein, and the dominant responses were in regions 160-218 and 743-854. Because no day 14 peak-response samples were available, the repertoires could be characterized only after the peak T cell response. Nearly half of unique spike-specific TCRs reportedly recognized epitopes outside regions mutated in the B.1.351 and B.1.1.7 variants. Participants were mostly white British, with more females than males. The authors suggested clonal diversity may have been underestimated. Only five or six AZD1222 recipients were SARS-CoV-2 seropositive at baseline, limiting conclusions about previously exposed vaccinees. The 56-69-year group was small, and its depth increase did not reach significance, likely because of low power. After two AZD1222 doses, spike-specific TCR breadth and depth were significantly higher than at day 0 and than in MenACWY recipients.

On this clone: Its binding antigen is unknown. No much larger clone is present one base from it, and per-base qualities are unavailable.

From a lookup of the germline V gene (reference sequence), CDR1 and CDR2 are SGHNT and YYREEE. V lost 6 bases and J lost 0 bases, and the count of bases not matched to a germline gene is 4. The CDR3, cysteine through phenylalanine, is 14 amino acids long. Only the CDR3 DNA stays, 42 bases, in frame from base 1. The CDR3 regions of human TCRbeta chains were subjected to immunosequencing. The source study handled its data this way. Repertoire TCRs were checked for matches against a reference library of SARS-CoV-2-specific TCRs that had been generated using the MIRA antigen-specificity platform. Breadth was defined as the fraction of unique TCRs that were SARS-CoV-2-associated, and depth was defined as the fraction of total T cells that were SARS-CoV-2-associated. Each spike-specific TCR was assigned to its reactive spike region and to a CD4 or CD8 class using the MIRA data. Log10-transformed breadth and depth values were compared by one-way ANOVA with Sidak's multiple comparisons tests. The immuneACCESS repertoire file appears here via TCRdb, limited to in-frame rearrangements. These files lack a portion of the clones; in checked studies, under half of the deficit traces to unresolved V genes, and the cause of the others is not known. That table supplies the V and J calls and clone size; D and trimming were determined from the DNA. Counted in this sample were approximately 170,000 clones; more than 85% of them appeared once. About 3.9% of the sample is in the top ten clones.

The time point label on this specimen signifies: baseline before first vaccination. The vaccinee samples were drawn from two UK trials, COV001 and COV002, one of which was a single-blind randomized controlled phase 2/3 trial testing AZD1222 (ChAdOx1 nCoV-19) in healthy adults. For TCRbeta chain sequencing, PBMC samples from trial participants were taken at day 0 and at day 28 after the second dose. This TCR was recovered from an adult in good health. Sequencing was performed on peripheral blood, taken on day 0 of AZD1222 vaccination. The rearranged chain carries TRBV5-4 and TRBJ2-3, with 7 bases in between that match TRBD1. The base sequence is TGTGCCAGCACCCCGGGACAGAGCACAGATACGCAGTATTTT. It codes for CASTPGQSTDTQYF. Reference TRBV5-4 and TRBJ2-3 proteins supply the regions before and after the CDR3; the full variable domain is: ETGVTQSPTHLIKTRGQQVTLRCSSQSGHNTVSWYQQALGQGPQFIFQYYREEENGRGNFPPRFSGLQFPNYSSELNVNALELDDSALYLCASTPGQSTDTQYFGPGTRLTVL.